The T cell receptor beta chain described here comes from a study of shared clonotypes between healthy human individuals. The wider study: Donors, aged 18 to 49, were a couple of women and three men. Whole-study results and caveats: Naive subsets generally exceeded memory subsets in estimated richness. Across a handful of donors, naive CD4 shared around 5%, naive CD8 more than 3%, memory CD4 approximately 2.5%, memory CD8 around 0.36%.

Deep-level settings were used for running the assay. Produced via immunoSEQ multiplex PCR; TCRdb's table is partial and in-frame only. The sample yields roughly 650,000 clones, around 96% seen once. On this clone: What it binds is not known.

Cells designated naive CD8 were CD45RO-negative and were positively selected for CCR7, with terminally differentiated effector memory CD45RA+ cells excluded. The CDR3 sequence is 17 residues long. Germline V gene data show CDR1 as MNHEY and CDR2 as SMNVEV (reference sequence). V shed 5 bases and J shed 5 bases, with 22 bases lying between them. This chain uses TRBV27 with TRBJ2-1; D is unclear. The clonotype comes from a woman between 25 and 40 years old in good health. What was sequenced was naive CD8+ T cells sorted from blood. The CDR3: CASSPLHSGWGNNEQFF. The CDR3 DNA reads TGTGCCAGCAGTCCCCTCCACTCAGGCTGGGGAAACAATGAGCAGTTCTTC.